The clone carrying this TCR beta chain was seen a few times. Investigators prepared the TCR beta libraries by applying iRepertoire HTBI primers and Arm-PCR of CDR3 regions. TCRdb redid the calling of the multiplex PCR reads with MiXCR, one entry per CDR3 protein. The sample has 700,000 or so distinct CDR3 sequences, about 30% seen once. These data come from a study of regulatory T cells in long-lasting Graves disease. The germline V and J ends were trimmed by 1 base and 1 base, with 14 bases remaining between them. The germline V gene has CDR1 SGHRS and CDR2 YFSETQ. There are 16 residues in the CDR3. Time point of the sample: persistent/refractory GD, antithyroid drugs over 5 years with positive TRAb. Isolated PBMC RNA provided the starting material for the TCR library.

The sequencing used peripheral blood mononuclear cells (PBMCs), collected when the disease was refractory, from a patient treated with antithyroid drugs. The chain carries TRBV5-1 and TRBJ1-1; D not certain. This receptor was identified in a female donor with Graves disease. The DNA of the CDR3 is TGCGCCAGCAGCTTGAGAGCGGGAGGTGCGAACACTGAAGCTTTCTTT. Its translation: CASSLRAGGANTEAFF.